The T cell receptor beta chain under discussion was sequenced for a study of T cells in Graves' hyperthyroidism and ophthalmopathy. RNA transcripts were the template for amplifying TCR beta CDR3 regions. The HTBI set primed first-round TCR CDR3 RT-PCR. In TCRdb, the multiplex PCR reads were re-called with MiXCR into one record per CDR3 protein. The repertoire has about 690,000 distinct CDR3 sequences, roughly 17% of them found once; the top ten carry around 15%. The CDR3 runs 16 residues. The germline V gene encodes CDR1 LGHDT and CDR2 YNNKEL (reference sequence). V was clipped by 4 bases and J by 1 base, with 16 bases between them. Graves' hyperthyroidism is called stable when ophthalmopathy does not progress within 18 months. Note on this clonotype: Its antigen is as yet unknown.

Points from the study as a whole: The model identified upcoming ophthalmopathy a median approximately six months ahead of onset. Most expanded thyroid clonotypes above 0.001 recurred in blood.

Material: blood. The receptor was isolated from a middle-aged man with Graves' hyperthyroidism. This chain links TRBV3-1 with TRBJ2-5, with D maybe TRBD1 (6 bases). This CDR3 reads CASSPGTPYLQETQYF. The CDR3 coding sequence is TGTGCCAGCAGCCCCGGGACACCATACCTCCAAGAGACCCAGTACTTC.